These 27 T cell receptor beta chains share one sample of origin, sequenced in a study of T cell responses to AZD1222 COVID-19 vaccine (dated by TCRdb to about 2021). The label giving this sample's time point can be read as: baseline before first vaccination. Libraries were made using the immunoSEQ multiplex PCR assay. This immuneACCESS table, as held by TCRdb, lists in-frame sequences with V and J called but not all clones. Of the missing ones, under half trace to an unresolved V gene in checked studies; the others have no known cause. The sample table lists roughly 36,000 clones, approximately 88% of them with a count of one. The ten largest account for about 7% of the sample. Sequenced here: peripheral blood, sampled on day 0 of AZD1222 vaccination. These receptors were taken from an adult in good health.

This clone was seen a single time. The rearrangement uses TRBV7-6 and TRBJ2-3, with D tentatively TRBD1 or TRBD2 (5 bases each). Germline loops: CDR1 SGHVS, CDR2 FNYEAQ. Trimming shortened V by 5 bases and J by 0 bases, and 12 bases separated the two germline ends. The CDR3 extends over 15 amino acids. The CDR3 reads CASSGDPASTDTQYF. The CDR3, as DNA: TGTGCCAGCAGCGGGGACCCGGCCAGCACAGATACGCAGTATTTT.

The rearrangement joins TRBV5-1 to TRBJ2-3; a weak D match, TRBD2 (6 bases). CDR1 and CDR2 from the germline V gene are SGHRS and YFSETQ. CDR3 length: 16 residues. Trimming stripped 5 bases from V and 0 bases from J, with 16 bases between. The CDR3 sequence is CASREGFSGSTDTQYF. CDR3 nucleotides: TGCGCCAGCAGGGAGGGTTTTAGCGGAAGCACAGATACGCAGTATTTT. The whole variable domain, remainder taken from reference TRBV5-1 and TRBJ2-3, is KAGVTQTPRYLIKTRGQQVTLSCSPISGHRSVSWYQQTPGQGLQFLFEYFSETQRNKGNFPGRFSGRQFSNSRSEMNVSTLELGDSALYLCASREGFSGSTDTQYFGPGTRLTVL.

The CDR3 region is CASSSPQETQYF. The CDR3 DNA reads as TGTGCCAGCAGTTCCCCCCAAGAGACCCAGTACTTC. The chain links TRBV6-2 or TRBV6-3 to TRBJ2-5, with no clear D. Trimming took off 4 bases at V and 1 base at J, with 4 bases between the two ends. CDR1 MNHEY and CDR2 SVGEGT come from the germline V gene. CDR3 size: 12 residues.

The chain employs TRBV6-2 or TRBV6-3 and TRBJ2-4; 7 bases match TRBD2. The CDR3 loop spans 17 amino acids. The junction had 7 bases not matched to a gene; V was cut back by 2 bases and J by 0 bases. Germline V CDR1 and CDR2: MNHEY, SVGEGT. Written as DNA, the CDR3 is TGTGCCAGCAGTTACGGACTAGTGAACCTAGCCAAAAACATTCAGTACTTC. Translation gives CASSYGLVNLAKNIQYF.

The chain is built from TRBV5-5 and TRBJ1-1; possible D gene TRBD1, 5 bases. The CDR3 runs 14 residues. Trimming left V 2 bases short and J 5 bases short, with 13 bases between. Germline values: CDR1 SGHKS, CDR2 YYEKEE (reference sequence). CDR3 sequence: CASSFMEGRTEAFF. The CDR3 nucleotides read TGTGCCAGCAGCTTCATGGAGGGGAGGACTGAAGCTTTCTTT.

The count of this clone is one. J is TRBJ2-1 and V is TRBV2; TRBD1 might be the D (5 bases). With 6 bases removed from V and 4 bases from J, the gap between germline ends came to 13 bases. The CDR3 consists of 14 residues. In germline, CDR1 is SNHLY, CDR2 FYNNEI. The CDR3 sequence: CASRARQLYNEQFF. The CDR3 DNA follows: TGTGCCAGCAGGGCTCGACAGCTTTACAATGAGCAGTTCTTC.

In its sample, this clone was seen a few times. V usage is TRBV27 and J usage is TRBJ1-5; no definite D call. Per the germline V gene, CDR1 is MNHEY and CDR2 is SMNVEV (reference sequence). Trimming stripped 3 bases from V and 7 bases from J, with 10 bases between. This CDR3 has 13 amino acids. CDR3: CASSFSFLQPQHF. The CDR3 DNA sequence: TGTGCCAGCAGTTTTAGCTTCCTCCAGCCCCAGCATTTT.

The gene calls are TRBV19 and TRBJ2-7; 11 nucleotides align to TRBD1. The V and J ends lost 2 bases and 5 bases, in that order; junction bases with no gene match: 2. The CDR3 contains 14 residues. Germline V gives CDR1 LNHDA, CDR2 SQIVND (reference sequence). The DNA of the CDR3 is TGTGCCAGTAGTATACCGGGACAGGGGGACGAGCAGTACTTC. Its translation: CASSIPGQGDEQYF.

V usage is TRBV6-6 and J usage is TRBJ1-6, with a possible D match to TRBD1 (5 bases). The CDR3 is 14 amino acids. Trimming took 8 bases from V and 10 from J, leaving 18 bases between them. Per germline, CDR1 MNHNY and CDR2 SVGAGI (reference sequence). For the CDR3, the DNA is TGTGCCAGCGCCCTCAACGGGGCTAGCTCACCCCTCCACTTT. It yields the protein CASALNGASSPLHF.

This chain uses TRBV7-8 with TRBJ2-7, with 10 positions matching TRBD1. Looked up from germline, CDR1 is SGHVS and CDR2 is FQNEAQ. The CDR3 is 14 residues long. Trimming at V came to 8 bases and at J to 2 bases, leaving 6 bases not matched to a gene. The CDR3 here is CASDFGQGAYEQYF. The CDR3 bases are TGTGCCAGCGACTTCGGACAGGGGGCCTACGAGCAGTACTTC.

V and J are TRBV5-1 and TRBJ1-2, with D perhaps TRBD1 (5 bases). V lost 0 bases and J lost 8, with 11 bases in between. The CDR3 consists of 13 residues. Germline V CDR1 and CDR2: SGHRS, YFSETQ. The CDR3: CASSLVGEGGYTF. CDR3 DNA sequence: TGCGCCAGCAGCTTGGTGGGGGAGGGCGGCTACACCTTC.

The rearrangement uses TRBV28 and TRBJ1-1, with no clear D. Germline CDR1 reads MDHEN; CDR2 reads SYDVKM. Trimming removed 5 bases at V and 1 base at J, with 5 bases between. CDR3 size: 12 residues. The CDR3 region is CASSLRNTEAFF. In DNA, the CDR3 is TGTGCCAGCAGTCTAAGGAACACTGAAGCTTTCTTT.

The chain has TRBV19 and TRBJ1-1; D remains ambiguous. The germline V gene encodes CDR1 LNHDA and CDR2 SQIVND (reference sequence). CDR3 length: 12 residues. Between the trimmed V and J ends, which lost 10 bases and 0 bases, there was a span of 9 bases. The CDR3 DNA is TGTGCCACCGTGTCACTGAACACTGAAGCTTTCTTT. Translation: CATVSLNTEAFF.

This sequence joins TRBV7-2 and TRBJ2-7, with a possible D match to TRBD1 (5 bases). CDR1 and CDR2 (germline): SGHTA, FQGNSA. The length of the CDR3 is 12 residues. Trimming removed 8 bases at V and 4 bases at J, with 12 bases between. The CDR3, as DNA: TGTGCCAGCGGGGCGGCCGGATACGAGCAGTACTTC. It codes for CASGAAGYEQYF.

The chain has TRBV21-1 and TRBJ1-5. TRBV21-1 is classified as a pseudogene. The CDR3 is made up of 15 amino acids. The CDR3 here is CASSKRVLGNQPQHF. In DNA, the CDR3 is TGTGCCAGCAGCAAAAGAGTTTTAGGCAATCAGCCCCAGCATTTT.

The chain has TRBV24-1 and TRBJ2-5, with 9 bases lining up with TRBD2. CDR3 size: 16 residues. The J segment lost 4 bases and the V segment lost 0 bases, leaving 5 bases of the junction unmatched. Germline V CDR1 and CDR2: KGHDR, SFDVKD. This chain's CDR3 is CATSDLGLAGRETQYF. DNA of the CDR3: TGTGCCACCAGTGATTTGGGGCTAGCGGGGCGAGAGACCCAGTACTTC.

This chain joins TRBV18 and TRBJ1-2; a weak D match, TRBD1 (6 bases). V was clipped by 4 bases and J by 4 bases, with 16 bases between them. The CDR3 has 15 amino acids. Germline values: CDR1 KGHSH, CDR2 LQKENI. The CDR3 reads CASSRIRDNFYGYTF. The CDR3 nucleotides are TGTGCCAGCTCACGGATCCGGGACAACTTCTATGGCTACACCTTC. Using reference TRBV18 and TRBJ1-2 for the parts outside the CDR3, the full variable domain is NAGVMQNPRHLVRRRGQEARLRCSPMKGHSHVYWYRQLPEEGLKFMVYLQKENIIDESGMPKERFSAEFPKEGPSILRIQQVVRGDSAAYFCASSRIRDNFYGYTFGSGTRLTVV.

J is TRBJ1-1 and V is TRBV7-9; D perhaps matches TRBD1 (5 bases). CDR1 and CDR2 (germline): SEHNR, FQNEAQ (reference sequence). V gave up 4 bases and J gave up 4 bases, with 19 bases separating them. This CDR3 has 16 amino acids. Here the CDR3 DNA reads TGTGCCAGCAGCTCGCGTCGATCGGGGGTGGTCACTGAAGCTTTCTTT. Protein: CASSSRRSGVVTEAFF.

The chain links TRBV4-3 to TRBJ2-1, with D possibly matching TRBD1 (6 bases). With 0 bases removed from V and 6 bases from J, the gap between germline ends came to 12 bases. CDR1 is LGHNA and CDR2 is YSLEER in the germline V gene. The CDR3 length is 15 residues. CDR3 DNA sequence: TGCGCCAGCAGCCAAGACACAGGGAGCCGCAATGAGCAGTTCTTC. It specifies CASSQDTGSRNEQFF.

The chain couples TRBV7-6 to TRBJ2-1, with D maybe TRBD2 (6 bases). V gave up 2 bases and J gave up 2 bases, with 10 bases separating them. The CDR3 extends over 15 amino acids. Germline V gives CDR1 SGHVS, CDR2 FNYEAQ. The CDR3 DNA is TGTGCCAGCAGCTTATCGGGACTTCCCTACAATGAGCAGTTCTTC. As protein: CASSLSGLPYNEQFF. Filled out from reference TRBV7-6 and TRBJ2-1, the complete variable domain reads GAGVSQSPRYKVTKRGQDVALRCDPISGHVSLYWYRQALGQGPEFLTYFNYEAQQDKSGLPNDRFSAERPEGSISTLTIQRTEQRDSAMYRCASSLSGLPYNEQFFGPGTRLTVL.

The chain is built from TRBV28 and TRBJ2-1; TRBD1 or TRBD2 may be the D gene (5 bases each). Between the trimmed V and J ends, which lost 6 bases and 0 bases, there was a span of 15 bases. The germline V gene has CDR1 MDHEN and CDR2 SYDVKM. The CDR3 is 16 amino acids. CDR3 loop: CASRGDHQSSYNEQFF. The CDR3 nucleotides read TGTGCCAGCAGGGGGGACCATCAGAGCTCCTACAATGAGCAGTTCTTC.

This chain links TRBV7-2 with TRBJ2-1; D is undetermined. The CDR3 loop spans 13 amino acids. Per germline, CDR1 SGHTA and CDR2 FQGNSA. The V end was cut by 5 bases, the J end by 6 bases, with 11 bases between. The CDR3, as DNA: TGTGCCAGCAGCCCATTTCGGCTCAATGAGCAGTTCTTC. Translated: CASSPFRLNEQFF.

The chain joins TRBV29-1 to TRBJ1-1; D perhaps matches TRBD1 (5 bases). Germline lookup yields CDR1 SQVTM and CDR2 ANQGSEA. V dropped 8 bases and J dropped 0 bases, with 10 bases sitting between them. The CDR3 is 12 amino acids. The CDR3 coding sequence is TGCAGCCATGGGGGTCTGAACACTGAAGCTTTCTTT. As protein: CSHGGLNTEAFF.

The genes are TRBV19 and TRBJ1-1, with D perhaps matching TRBD1 (5 bases). Germline V lookup: CDR1 LNHDA, CDR2 SQIVND (reference sequence). Trimming took 6 bases from V and 2 from J, leaving 34 bases between them. CDR3 size: 21 residues. The CDR3 DNA follows: TGTGCCAGTAGGGGAACACAGGTATTAGGGGCCGACACCAGGAGCAACACTGAAGCTTTCTTT. Translation: CASRGTQVLGADTRSNTEAFF.

This clone was seen only once. The V call is TRBV9, the J call TRBJ2-1; TRBD1 is a possible D gene (6 bases). V shed 4 bases and J shed 0 bases, with 8 bases lying between them. CDR1 SGDLS and CDR2 YYNGEE come from the germline V gene. This CDR3 contains 14 residues. The CDR3 bases are TGTGCCAGCAGCTACAGGGACTCCTACAATGAGCAGTTCTTC. Residues: CASSYRDSYNEQFF.

The V gene is TRBV6-1, the J gene TRBJ2-1, with D possibly matching TRBD2 (6 bases). Trimming cost V 2 bases and J 8 bases, with 19 bases left between them. The germline V gene has CDR1 MNHNS and CDR2 SASEGT. This CDR3 comprises 16 residues. Here the CDR3 DNA reads TGTGCCAGCAGTGAATGGGGCGGACTAACCTCGGATGAGCAGTTCTTC. The encoded protein is CASSEWGGLTSDEQFF.

The V gene is TRBV4-2, the J gene TRBJ2-5; 13 bases are a match to TRBD2. The J segment lost 2 bases and the V segment lost 0 bases, leaving 6 bases of the junction unmatched. The CDR3 sequence is 18 residues long. Germline V gene data show CDR1 as LGHNA and CDR2 as YNFKEQ. This CDR3 is CASSQDLGTSGVQETQYF. The DNA of the CDR3 is TGTGCCAGCAGCCAAGATTTAGGGACTAGCGGGGTTCAAGAGACCCAGTACTTC.